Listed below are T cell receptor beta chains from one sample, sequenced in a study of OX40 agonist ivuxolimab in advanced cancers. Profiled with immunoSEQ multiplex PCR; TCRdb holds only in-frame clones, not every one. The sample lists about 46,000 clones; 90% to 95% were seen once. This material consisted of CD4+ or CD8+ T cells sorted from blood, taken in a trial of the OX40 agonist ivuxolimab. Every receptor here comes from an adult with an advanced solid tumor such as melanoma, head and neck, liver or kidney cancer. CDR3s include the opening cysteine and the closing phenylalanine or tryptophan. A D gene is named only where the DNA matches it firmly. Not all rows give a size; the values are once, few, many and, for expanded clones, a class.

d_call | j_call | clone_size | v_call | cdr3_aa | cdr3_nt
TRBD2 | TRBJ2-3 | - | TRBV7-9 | CASSLARTSGSSVDTQYF | TGTGCCAGCAGCTTAGCACGGACTAGCGGGAGTTCGGTAGATACGCAGTATTTT
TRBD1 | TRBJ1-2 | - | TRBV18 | CASSPSMKDRVGGYTF | TGTGCCAGCTCACCGAGTATGAAGGACAGGGTCGGCGGCTACACCTTC
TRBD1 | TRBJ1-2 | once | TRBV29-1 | CMGGPGQGQYGYTF | TGCATGGGGGGGCCCGGACAGGGGCAGTATGGCTACACCTTC
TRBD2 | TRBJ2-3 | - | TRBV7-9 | CASSLMGGVKDTQYF | TGTGCCAGCAGCTTAATGGGAGGGGTTAAAGATACGCAGTATTTT
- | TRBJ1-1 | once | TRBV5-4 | CASSGVGPMVTEAFF | TGTGCCAGCAGCGGGGTGGGACCAATGGTCACTGAAGCTTTCTTT
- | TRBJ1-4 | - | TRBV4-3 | CASSQDGDEKLFF | TGCGCCAGCAGCCAAGATGGAGATGAAAAACTGTTTTTT
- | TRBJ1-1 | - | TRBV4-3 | CASSQVGVTEAFF | TGCGCCAGCAGCCAAGTTGGGGTTACTGAAGCTTTCTTT
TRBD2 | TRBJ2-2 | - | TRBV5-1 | CASSSRLAGGPTGELFF | TGCGCCAGCAGCTCCAGACTAGCGGGAGGGCCGACCGGGGAGCTGTTTTTT
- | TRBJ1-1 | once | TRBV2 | CASNPATNTEAFF | TGTGCCAGCAACCCGGCCACCAACACTGAAGCTTTCTTT
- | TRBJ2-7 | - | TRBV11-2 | CASSITYEQYF | TGTGCCAGCAGCATCACCTACGAGCAGTACTTC
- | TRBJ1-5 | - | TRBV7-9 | CASSLSRGHNQPQHF | TGTGCCAGCAGCTTAAGCAGGGGCCACAATCAGCCCCAGCATTTT
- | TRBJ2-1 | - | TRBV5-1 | CASSLELARPYSYNEQFF | TGCGCCAGCAGCTTGGAACTAGCACGACCTTACTCTTACAATGAGCAGTTCTTC
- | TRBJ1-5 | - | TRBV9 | CASSASHSNQPQHF | TGTGCCAGCAGCGCCTCTCATAGCAATCAGCCCCAGCATTTT
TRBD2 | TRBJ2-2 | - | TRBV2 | CAGSSGGAYDTGELFF | TGTGCCGGCTCTAGCGGGGGGGCGTATGACACCGGGGAGCTGTTTTTT
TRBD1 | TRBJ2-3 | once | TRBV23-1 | CASSQTPGQGDQGPTRRNTDTQYF | TGCGCCAGCAGTCAAACCCCGGGACAGGGTGATCAGGGTCCCACAAGACGTAACACAGATACGCAGTATTTT
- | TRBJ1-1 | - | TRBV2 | CASIQGWVNTEAFF | TGTGCCAGCATACAGGGATGGGTGAACACTGAAGCTTTCTTT
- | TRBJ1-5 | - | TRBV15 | CATSRGVQGNHQPQHF | TGTGCCACCAGCAGAGGGGTCCAGGGGAACCATCAGCCCCAGCATTTT
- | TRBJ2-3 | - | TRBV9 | CASSAWGDTDTQYF | TGTGCCAGCAGCGCCTGGGGGGACACAGATACGCAGTATTTT
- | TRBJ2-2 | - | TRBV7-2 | CATEGGRTGELFF | TGTGCAACCGAGGGGGGCCGCACCGGGGAGCTGTTTTTT
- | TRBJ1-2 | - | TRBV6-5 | CASRRRDGRTPGYTF | TGTGCCAGCAGACGCCGGGATGGCAGGACGCCCGGCTACACCTTC
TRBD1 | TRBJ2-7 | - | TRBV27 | CASSTRDRGPYFPYEQYF | TGTGCCAGCAGTACCCGGGACAGGGGGCCGTATTTCCCCTACGAGCAGTACTTC
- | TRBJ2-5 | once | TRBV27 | CASSLSPGTHQETQYF | TGTGCCAGCAGTTTAAGCCCGGGAACCCACCAAGAGACCCAGTACTTC
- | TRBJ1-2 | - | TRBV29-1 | CSGMLANYGYTF | TGCAGCGGCATGCTAGCTAACTATGGCTACACCTTC
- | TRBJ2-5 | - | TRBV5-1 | CASSWDFRDALEETQYF | TGCGCCAGCAGCTGGGACTTCCGGGACGCCTTAGAGGAGACCCAGTACTTC
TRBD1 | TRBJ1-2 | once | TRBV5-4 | CASSKDRESLYGYTF | TGTGCCAGCAGCAAGGACAGGGAATCCCTTTATGGCTACACCTTC
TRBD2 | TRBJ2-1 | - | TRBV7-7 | CASSLGTSGYNEQFF | TGTGCTAGCAGCCTAGGGACTAGCGGATACAATGAGCAGTTCTTC
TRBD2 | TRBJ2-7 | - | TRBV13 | CASSFLAAPYEQYF | TGTGCCAGCAGCTTCCTAGCGGCACCCTACGAGCAGTACTTC
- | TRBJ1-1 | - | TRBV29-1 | CSVWGPGHENEAFF | TGCAGCGTTTGGGGACCGGGACATGAAAATGAAGCTTTCTTT
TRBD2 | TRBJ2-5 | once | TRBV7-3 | CASSLGLAGGATPQETQYF | TGTGCCAGCAGCTTAGGGCTAGCGGGGGGTGCTACGCCCCAAGAGACCCAGTACTTC
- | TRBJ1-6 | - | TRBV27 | CASSRSYSYNSPLHF | TGTGCCAGCAGTCGGTCTTACTCCTATAATTCACCCCTCCACTTT
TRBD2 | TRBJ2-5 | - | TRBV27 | CASSLRAGLAYETQYF | TGTGCCAGCAGTTTACGGGCGGGACTAGCTTATGAGACCCAGTACTTC
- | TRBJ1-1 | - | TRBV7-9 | CASSLEHTEAFF | TGTGCCAGCAGCTTAGAACACACTGAAGCTTTCTTT
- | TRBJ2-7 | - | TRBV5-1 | CASSLSPDSTYEQYF | TGCGCCAGCAGCTTAAGCCCCGACAGTACCTACGAGCAGTACTTC
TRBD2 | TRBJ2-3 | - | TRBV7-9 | CASSLSSGGADTQYF | TGTGCCAGCAGCTTATCCAGCGGGGGGGCAGATACGCAGTATTTT
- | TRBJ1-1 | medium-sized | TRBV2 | CASSETGMNTEAFF | TGTGCCAGCAGTGAAACAGGAATGAACACTGAAGCTTTCTTT
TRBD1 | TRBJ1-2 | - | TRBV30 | CAWDRVSYGYTF | TGTGCCTGGGACAGGGTCAGCTATGGCTACACCTTC
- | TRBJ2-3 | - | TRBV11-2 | CASSPTVLAVDTQYF | TGTGCCAGCAGCCCCACCGTGCTAGCAGTAGATACGCAGTATTTT
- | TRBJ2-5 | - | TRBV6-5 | CASSYGGIQETQYF | TGTGCCAGCAGTTACGGAGGCATCCAAGAGACCCAGTACTTC
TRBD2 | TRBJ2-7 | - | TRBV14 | CASSQGGRLAGGPYEQYF | TGTGCCAGCAGCCAAGGTGGCCGGCTAGCGGGAGGCCCCTACGAGCAGTACTTC
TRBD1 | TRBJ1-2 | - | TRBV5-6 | CASSTPGTGYGYTF | TGTGCCAGCAGCACCCCCGGGACAGGTTATGGCTACACCTTC
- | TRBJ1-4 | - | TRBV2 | CASRQGWEKLFF | TGTGCCAGCAGGCAGGGTTGGGAAAAACTGTTTTTT
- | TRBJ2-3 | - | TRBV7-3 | CASSPTGGSTDTQYF | TGTGCCAGCAGCCCAACGGGGGGCAGCACAGATACGCAGTATTTT
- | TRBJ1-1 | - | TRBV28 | CASSLYPGGDNLLNTEAFF | TGTGCCAGCAGTTTATATCCCGGGGGGGACAACCTCCTGAACACTGAAGCTTTCTTT
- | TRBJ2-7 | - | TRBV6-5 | CASSYGVKEQYF | TGTGCCAGCAGTTACGGGGTAAAGGAGCAGTACTTC
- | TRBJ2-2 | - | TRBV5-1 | CASSWESFRTGELFF | TGCGCCAGCAGCTGGGAGTCCTTCCGGACCGGGGAGCTGTTTTTT
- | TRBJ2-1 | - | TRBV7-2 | CASSLTGLYNEQFF | TGTGCCAGCAGCTTAACAGGACTATACAATGAGCAGTTCTTC
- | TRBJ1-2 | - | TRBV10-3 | CAISERDTPNYGYTF | TGTGCCATCAGTGAAAGGGACACTCCTAACTATGGCTACACCTTC
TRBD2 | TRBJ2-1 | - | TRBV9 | CASTGTSGNNEQFF | TGTGCCAGCACCGGGACTAGCGGGAACAATGAGCAGTTCTTC
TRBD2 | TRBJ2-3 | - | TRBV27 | CASSLWTSGASQYF | TGTGCCAGCAGTCTTTGGACTAGCGGGGCCTCGCAGTATTTT
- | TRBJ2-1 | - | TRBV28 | CASSIYGTYRSYNEQFF | TGTGCCAGCAGTATTTACGGGACTTATAGGTCCTACAATGAGCAGTTCTTC
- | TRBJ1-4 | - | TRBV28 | CASSYRGGNEKLFF | TGTGCCAGCAGTTACCGGGGTGGGAATGAAAAACTGTTTTTT
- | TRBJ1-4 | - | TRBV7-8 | CASSSRVYTEYNEKLFF | TGTGCCAGCAGCTCGAGAGTATATACAGAGTACAATGAAAAACTGTTTTTT
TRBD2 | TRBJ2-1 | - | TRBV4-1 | CASSQVLAGGFNEQFF | TGCGCCAGCAGCCAGGTGCTAGCGGGAGGCTTCAATGAGCAGTTCTTC
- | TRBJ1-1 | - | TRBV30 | CASRLNTEAFF | TGTGCCTCGAGACTGAACACTGAAGCTTTCTTT
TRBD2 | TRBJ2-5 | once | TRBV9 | CASSATSGGGQETQYF | TGTGCCAGCAGCGCCACTAGCGGGGGGGGCCAAGAGACCCAGTACTTC